The next 23 T cell receptor beta chains were all read from a single sample in a study of human T cells and chemical hapten exposure. Time point of the sample: patch test 3, about 24 weeks after DPC sensitization. This sample's treatment: therapeutic diphenylcyclopropenone sensitization with weekly scalp DPC. TCRdb recomputed calls from the RACE reads with MiXCR, one row per CDR3 protein. This table holds roughly 130,000 distinct CDR3 sequences, roughly 12% found once. The sample consisted of whole blood, taken in connection with sensitization to the hapten diphenylcyclopropenone (DPC). These TCRs come from a woman in her forties or fifties with alopecia areata. Some clones in this sample may be carry-over from other donors' samples.

The V gene is TRBV7-9, the J gene TRBJ2-7, with 11 positions matching TRBD1. Germline V gene data show CDR1 as SEHNR and CDR2 as FQNEAQ (reference sequence). With 4 bases clipped from V and 7 bases from J, the junction kept 6 bases outside the gene matches. This CDR3 contains 14 residues. CDR3 sequence: CASSSGQGANEQYF. The CDR3 DNA sequence: TGTGCCAGCAGCTCCGGACAGGGGGCTAATGAGCAGTACTTC.

This clonotype appeared many times. This sequence joins TRBV7-2 and TRBJ2-7; 7 bases line up with TRBD1. CDR1 and CDR2 from the germline V gene are SGHTA and FQGNSA. Unmatched junction bases numbered 7, after V lost 2 bases and J lost 0 bases. This CDR3 is built from 16 residues. This CDR3 is CASSLPVDRPSYEQYF. The CDR3 DNA sequence: TGTGCCAGCAGCTTACCCGTGGACAGGCCCTCCTACGAGCAGTACTTC.

The chain uses TRBV6-5 and TRBJ2-6, with 7 positions matching TRBD1. CDR3 size: 16 residues. V lost 6 bases and J lost 4; bases outside the gene matches: 9. Germline V lookup: CDR1 MNHEY, CDR2 SVGAGI. CDR3 loop: CASSQTGKYGANVLTF. The CDR3 DNA follows: TGTGCCAGCAGCCAGACAGGGAAATACGGGGCCAACGTCCTGACTTTC.

This clonotype was observed at least ten times. The chain has TRBV4-3 and TRBJ2-7, with D uncertain. The germline CDR1 and CDR2 sequences are LGHNA and YSLEER. The CDR3 has 16 amino acids. The V gene lost 1 base and the J gene lost 0 bases, with 13 bases spanning the gap. CDR3 residues: CASSQALGPSSYEQYF. CDR3 nucleotide sequence: TGCGCCAGCAGCCAAGCACTGGGCCCTAGCTCCTACGAGCAGTACTTC.

This clonotype was counted only a few times. The J gene is TRBJ1-1, the V gene TRBV27; D gene ambiguous. Trimming took off 7 bases at V and 11 bases at J, with 20 bases between the two ends. CDR1 is MNHEY and CDR2 is SMNVEV in the germline V gene (reference sequence). CDR3 length: 13 residues. The CDR3 spells CASMEAGAILAFF. The CDR3 region has the DNA TGTGCCAGCATGGAAGCAGGCGCGATCTTGGCTTTCTTT.

In the case of this clonotype: An end of the junction does not agree with germline; a read error may underlie this. V and J are TRBV20-1 and TRBJ2-1, with D tentatively TRBD1 (6 bases). The CDR3 has 14 amino acids. Germline CDR1 DFQATT, CDR2 SNEGSKA (reference sequence). The CDR3 DNA reads TGCAGTGCTAGAAGAGGGGGACCCTACAGTGAGCAGTTCTTC. Translation: CSARRGGPYSEQFF.

The chain has TRBV2 and TRBJ1-6, with 10 bases that match TRBD1. Trimming took 5 bases from V and 7 from J; bases not matched to a gene: 5. This CDR3 has 15 amino acids. Looked up from germline, CDR1 is SNHLY and CDR2 is FYNNEI. The CDR3 bases are TGTGCCAGCAGTCCTGGACAGGGGGGAAATTCACCCCTCCACTTT. It translates to CASSPGQGGNSPLHF.

This chain connects TRBV28 to TRBJ2-7, with D maybe TRBD1 (6 bases). This CDR3 contains 14 residues. V was pared by 5 bases and J by 3 bases, with 14 bases between. Germline lookup yields CDR1 MDHEN and CDR2 SYDVKM. In nucleotides, the CDR3 is TGTGCCAGCAGTCCGGCCCCACAGGGCTACGAGCAGTACTTC. Translated: CASSPAPQGYEQYF.

This clonotype was seen only a few times. The genes are TRBV7-2 and TRBJ1-5, with 7 bases identical to TRBD1. Germline V gives CDR1 SGHTA, CDR2 FQGNSA. The CDR3 spans 14 residues. V shed 1 base and J 9 bases; nucleotides not matched to a gene: 6. Here the CDR3 reads CASSLDPGGRPQHF. The DNA for the CDR3 is TGTGCCAGCAGCTTAGATCCAGGGGGAAGGCCCCAGCATTTT. Complete variable domain (other parts from reference TRBV7-2 and TRBJ1-5): GAGVSQSPSNKVTEKGKDVELRCDPISGHTALYWYRQSLGQGLEFLIYFQGNSAPDKSGLPSDRFSAERTGGSVSTLTIQRTQQEDSAVYLCASSLDPGGRPQHFGDGTRLSIL.

V gene TRBV7-6 combines with J gene TRBJ2-4, with a possible D match to TRBD1 (6 bases). The CDR3 length is 13 residues. Germline CDR1 and CDR2: SGHVS and FNYEAQ. V shed 4 bases and J shed 4 bases, with 8 bases lying between them. This chain's CDR3 is CASSSGQKNIQYF. CDR3 nucleotides: TGTGCCAGCAGCTCTGGACAGAAAAACATTCAGTACTTC.

This clonotype came up many times. V and J are TRBV5-1 and TRBJ2-1; 7 bases agree with TRBD1. Germline V CDR1 and CDR2: SGHRS, YFSETQ. Trimming cost V 1 base and J 0 bases; bases outside gene matches: 4. The CDR3 contains 16 residues. CDR3 bases: TGCGCCAGCAGCTTGTATGGGACAGTCTCCTACAATGAGCAGTTCTTC. Its translation is CASSLYGTVSYNEQFF.

The rearrangement joins TRBV29-1 to TRBJ1-1, with 11 nucleotides matching TRBD1. Germline CDR1 SQVTM, CDR2 ANQGSEA. Trimming at V came to 7 bases and at J to 5 bases, leaving 9 bases not matched to a gene. The CDR3 is made up of 14 amino acids. CDR3 DNA: TGCAGCGCCAGGACAGGGGGCGCCCGGACTGAAGCTTTCTTT. It yields the protein CSARTGGARTEAFF.

This clonotype was counted many times. The V gene is TRBV7-9, the J gene TRBJ2-2; D gene ambiguous. This CDR3 is built from 16 residues. V was shortened by 5 bases and J by 0 bases, with 13 bases between the two germline ends. In germline, CDR1 is SEHNR, CDR2 FQNEAQ (reference sequence). The DNA of the CDR3 is TGTGCCAGCAGCCCCCCCCGGGTCACGAACACCGGGGAGCTGTTTTTT. Translation: CASSPPRVTNTGELFF. Full variable domain (remainder filled in from reference TRBV7-9 and TRBJ2-2): DTGVSQNPRHKITKRGQNVTFRCDPISEHNRLYWYRQTLGQGPEFLTYFQNEAQLEKSRLLSDRFSAERPKGSFSTLEIQRTEQGDSAMYLCASSPPRVTNTGELFFGEGSRLTVL.

This clonotype was seen repeatedly, ten times or more. In nucleotides, the CDR3 is TGCAGTGCTAGAGTTAGGGGAATGGACAGCCAAAACATTCAGTACTTC. The encoded protein is CSARVRGMDSQNIQYF. The chain recombines TRBV20-1 with TRBJ2-4, with D perhaps TRBD1 (6 bases). CDR1 and CDR2 from the germline V gene are DFQATT and SNEGSKA (reference sequence). The CDR3 contains 16 residues. V lost 1 base and J lost 5, with 18 bases in between.

This chain uses TRBV12-3 or TRBV12-4 with TRBJ2-7; tentatively, D is TRBD1 or TRBD2 (5 bases each). V lost 5 bases and J 3 bases, leaving 11 bases between the germline ends. The CDR3 contains 13 residues. CDR3 coding DNA: TGTGCCAGCAGTGGTGGGACGGTCTACGAGCAGTACTTC. Its translation is CASSGGTVYEQYF.

V gene TRBV2 combines with J gene TRBJ1-1, with TRBD1 as a possible D gene (5 bases). This CDR3 spans 13 amino acids. Germline loops: CDR1 SNHLY, CDR2 FYNNEI. V lost 7 bases and J 0 bases, leaving 9 bases between the germline ends. CDR3 nucleotide sequence: TGTGCCAGCAAACAGGATTTGAACACTGAAGCTTTCTTT. This translates into CASKQDLNTEAFF.

In this sample, this clonotype turned up once. This sequence joins TRBV7-2 and TRBJ2-7, with 15 bases identical to TRBD2. The trim removed 4 bases at V and 6 bases at J, leaving 4 bases unmatched. This CDR3 is 15 amino acids long. CDR1 and CDR2 (germline): SGHTA, FQGNSA. The chain's CDR3 is CASSWTSGRVSEQYF. The CDR3 DNA is TGTGCCAGCAGCTGGACTAGCGGGAGGGTAAGCGAGCAGTACTTC. The complete variable domain, with remaining parts taken from reference TRBV7-2 and TRBJ2-7, reads GAGVSQSPSNKVTEKGKDVELRCDPISGHTALYWYRQSLGQGLEFLIYFQGNSAPDKSGLPSDRFSAERTGGSVSTLTIQRTQQEDSAVYLCASSWTSGRVSEQYFGPGTRLTVT.

A few counts support this clonotype. V gene TRBV5-6 combines with J gene TRBJ2-1; 8 bases match TRBD2. CDR1 SGHDT and CDR2 YYEEEE come from the germline V gene. The CDR3 covers 15 residues. Germline trimming cut 2 bases from V and 4 bases from J; bases unmatched to any gene: 5. CDR3 bases: TGTGCCAGCAGCTTCGGGACTAGTGCTTACAATGAGCAGTTCTTC. Translation: CASSFGTSAYNEQFF.

This sequence joins TRBV20-1 and TRBJ2-5, with a possible D match to TRBD2 (6 bases). Per germline, CDR1 DFQATT and CDR2 SNEGSKA (reference sequence). V was clipped by 0 bases and J by 5 bases, with 13 bases between them. This CDR3 comprises 14 residues. The CDR3, as DNA: TGCAGTGCTAGAGATCAGCGGGCCGGGGAGACCCAGTACTTC. Translating gives CSARDQRAGETQYF.

About this clonotype: It may be a read error: a sequence one base away is much more abundant. The genes are TRBV29-1 and TRBJ2-1; D gene uncertain. CDR1 and CDR2 (germline): SQVTM, ANQGSEA. Trimming removed 4 bases at V and 7 bases at J, with 14 bases between. The CDR3 contains 13 residues. CDR3 DNA sequence: TGCAGCGTTGGGACCGTGGGTGGGAATGAGCAGTTCTTC. Protein: CSVGTVGGNEQFF.

The chain recombines TRBV5-6 with TRBJ1-1, with D possibly TRBD1 on 5 matching bases. Trimming took off 0 bases at V and 1 base at J, with 16 bases between the two ends. The CDR3 sequence is 17 residues long. Looked up from germline, CDR1 is SGHDT and CDR2 is YYEEEE. CDR3 in DNA: TGTGCCAGCAGCTTGGTCGGGGGTGGTTCCTCGAACACTGAAGCTTTCTTT. It yields the protein CASSLVGGGSSNTEAFF.

This clonotype was counted only a few times. V usage is TRBV29-1 and J usage is TRBJ2-3, with 8 bases fitting TRBD2. With 8 bases clipped from V and 2 bases from J, the junction kept 9 bases outside the gene matches. Germline assignment: CDR1 SQVTM and CDR2 ANQGSEA. The CDR3 contains 14 residues. The DNA for the CDR3 is TGCAGCTCCACCGGGACTAGTTCCACAGATACGCAGTATTTT. This sequence encodes CSSTGTSSTDTQYF.

There are a few counts of this clonotype. The chain couples TRBV5-1 to TRBJ2-5, with D maybe TRBD1 (5 bases). The CDR3 runs to 14 residues. CDR1 is SGHRS, CDR2 YFSETQ, per germline. Between the trimmed V and J ends, which lost 1 base and 1 base, there was a span of 8 bases. The CDR3 region has the DNA TGCGCCAGCAGCTTGAGGGGTTTCCAAGAGACCCAGTACTTC. Protein sequence: CASSLRGFQETQYF.